This T cell receptor beta chain derives from a study of monozygotic twins with inflammatory bowel disease. Every TCR library used about 3,700 ng of total RNA. Addition of UMIs with a 6-nucleotide sample barcode was achieved by template switching. Each of TCRalpha and TCRbeta cDNA went through two nested PCRs, lasting 16 and 9 cycles. TCRdb reworked the 5' RACE reads into one entry per CDR3 protein, no DNA. In total, the table holds a few hundred thousand distinct CDR3 sequences. Per donor, approximately 2.3 ml of blood was collected and frozen. Germline CDR1 and CDR2: SGHRS and YFSETQ. CDR3 size: 13 residues.

This chain joins TRBV5-1 and TRBJ1-1; the TCRdb D gene call, TRBD1, has no DNA to confirm it. This clonotype was obtained from a human donor with ulcerative colitis or Crohn's disease, or a healthy co-twin of an affected twin (not recorded which). Sequenced: blood. This CDR3 is CASSEPQGREAFF.